The 20 T cell receptor beta chains given below trace back to one sample, sequenced in a study of control samples from healthy donors and cancer patients. Only in-frame clones appear in the TCRdb table, and some are missing; sequencing was by immunoSEQ multiplex PCR. The sample consists of some 150,000 clones, roughly 94% of them appearing once. The specimen sequenced was blood. These receptors all come from a man aged 35-49 years in good health.

The chain has TRBV6-2 or TRBV6-3 and TRBJ2-7, with TRBD1 matching over 7 bases. The length of the CDR3 is 14 residues. With V trimmed by 0 bases and J by 3 bases, 2 bases remained unmatched. Germline V gene data show CDR1 as MNHEY and CDR2 as SVGEGT. The DNA for the CDR3 is TGTGCCAGCAGTTACTCTGGGACAGTCTACGAGCAGTACTTC. This gives the protein CASSYSGTVYEQYF.

The V call is TRBV19, the J call TRBJ2-7, with 9 bases matching TRBD1. Germline trimming cut 8 bases from V and 6 bases from J; bases unmatched to any gene: 2. Germline V lookup: CDR1 LNHDA, CDR2 SQIVND (reference sequence). The CDR3 runs 11 residues. The CDR3 DNA sequence: TGTGCCAGTGAGGACAGGGGCGAGCAGTACTTC. Its protein product is CASEDRGEQYF.

V and J are TRBV5-1 and TRBJ2-1; 11 bases are shared with TRBD1. Germline trimming cut 4 bases from V and 2 bases from J; bases unmatched to any gene: 11. Germline CDR1 SGHRS, CDR2 YFSETQ. The CDR3 extends over 18 amino acids. For the CDR3, the DNA is TGCGCCAGCAGCCCGGACAGGGGGCGCTTATTAACCTACAATGAGCAGTTCTTC. This sequence encodes CASSPDRGRLLTYNEQFF.

The rearrangement joins TRBV24-1 to TRBJ2-2; 12 positions match TRBD1. CDR1 and CDR2 from the germline V gene are KGHDR and SFDVKD. V lost 9 bases, J lost 7 bases, and 5 bases stayed unmatched. The CDR3 totals 14 residues. CDR3 bases: TGTGCCACCGGGGACAGGGGGCTGGTCGGGGAGCTGTTTTTT. Protein sequence: CATGDRGLVGELFF.

The CDR3 spells CASSFQDRYGYTF. The DNA of the CDR3 is TGTGCCAGCAGCTTCCAAGACAGATATGGCTACACCTTC. This chain connects TRBV5-6 to TRBJ1-2, with D possibly TRBD1 on 5 matching bases. Trimming removed 2 bases from V and 5 bases from J, with 10 bases in between. This CDR3 is built from 13 residues. The germline CDR1 and CDR2 sequences are SGHDT and YYEEEE.

The chain combines TRBV7-3 with TRBJ1-1; 9 bases are a match to TRBD1. The CDR3 loop spans 15 amino acids. The germline V gene encodes CDR1 SGHTA and CDR2 FQGTGA. Trimming at V came to 6 bases and at J to 1 base, leaving 6 bases not matched to a gene. The CDR3: CASSPGTGRNTEAFF. The CDR3 DNA reads as TGTGCCAGCAGTCCCGGGACAGGGAGGAACACTGAAGCTTTCTTT.

J is TRBJ2-2 and V is TRBV24-1, with D perhaps matching TRBD1 (6 bases). This CDR3 is built from 14 residues. With 0 bases removed from V and 6 bases from J, the gap between germline ends came to 7 bases. CDR1 and CDR2 (germline): KGHDR, SFDVKD. The CDR3 reads CATSDLTGPGELFF. CDR3 coding DNA: TGTGCCACCAGTGATTTGACAGGGCCCGGGGAGCTGTTTTTT.

The chain combines TRBV6-5 with TRBJ1-2; D perhaps matches TRBD1 (6 bases). The CDR3 has 16 residues. The V and J ends lost 0 bases and 2 bases respectively, with 13 bases between them. Germline lookup yields CDR1 MNHEY and CDR2 SVGAGI. The CDR3 loop is CASSYSSQGPNYGYTF. For the CDR3, the DNA is TGTGCCAGCAGTTACTCTTCACAGGGCCCGAACTATGGCTACACCTTC.

The chain combines TRBV7-3 with TRBJ1-6, with TRBD1 as a possible D gene (5 bases). V shed 4 bases and J shed 8 bases, with 15 bases lying between them. Germline-derived CDR1 and CDR2 are SGHTA and FQGTGA. The CDR3 spans 15 residues. DNA for the CDR3: TGTGCCAGCAGCTCCTCGGGGGGGGTGGATTCACCCCTCCACTTT. It specifies CASSSSGGVDSPLHF.

The chain has TRBV20-1 and TRBJ1-1; no reliable D call. Between the trimmed V and J ends, which lost 6 bases and 4 bases, there was a span of 6 bases. The CDR3 contains 10 residues. Germline CDR1 is DFQATT and CDR2 is SNEGSKA (reference sequence). The CDR3 DNA sequence: TGCAGTGCCGGGAGCACTGAAGCTTTCTTT. Its protein is CSAGSTEAFF.

The rearrangement links TRBV5-1 to TRBJ2-7, with 7 positions matching TRBD1. The CDR3 has 13 amino acids. V was pared by 0 bases and J by 6 bases, with 3 bases of the junction left unmatched. CDR1 and CDR2 from the germline V gene are SGHRS and YFSETQ. The CDR3 is CASSLDRGAEQYF. CDR3 in DNA: TGCGCCAGCAGCTTGGACAGGGGTGCCGAGCAGTACTTC. Drawing the rest from reference TRBV5-1 and TRBJ2-7, the complete variable domain is KAGVTQTPRYLIKTRGQQVTLSCSPISGHRSVSWYQQTPGQGLQFLFEYFSETQRNKGNFPGRFSGRQFSNSRSEMNVSTLELGDSALYLCASSLDRGAEQYFGPGTRLTVT.

The rearrangement uses TRBV6-4 and TRBJ2-3, with TRBD2 matching over 9 bases. The J segment lost 4 bases and the V segment lost 6 bases, leaving 8 bases of the junction unmatched. The germline gives CDR1 MRHNA, CDR2 SNTAGT. The CDR3 is made up of 15 amino acids. This CDR3 reads CASSGSGGNSDTQYF. Here the CDR3 DNA reads TGTGCCAGCAGCGGAAGCGGGGGGAACTCAGATACGCAGTATTTT.

This chain connects TRBV6-5 to TRBJ2-2; D assignment may be TRBD1 or TRBD2 (6 bases each). V dropped 7 bases and J dropped 5 bases, with 14 bases sitting between them. Germline values: CDR1 MNHEY, CDR2 SVGAGI. This CDR3 is built from 14 residues. Here the CDR3 DNA reads TGTGCCAGCAATGTCCGGGGGCTGACCGGGGAGCTGTTTTTT. Its protein is CASNVRGLTGELFF.

The V gene is TRBV6-6, the J gene TRBJ1-1, with unresolved D. V lost 4 bases and J lost 2, with 11 bases in between. Germline V gene sequence: CDR1 MNHNY, CDR2 SVGAGI (reference sequence). This CDR3 has 14 residues. CDR3 nucleotides: TGTGCCAGCAGTTTGCCCAGAGCTAACACTGAAGCTTTCTTT. Its protein is CASSLPRANTEAFF.

V is TRBV2 and J is TRBJ2-7; 9 nucleotides agree with TRBD1. The CDR3 runs to 15 residues. The V gene end was trimmed by 1 base and the J gene end by 4 bases; junction bases not matched to a gene: 5. Germline V gene lookup returns CDR1 SNHLY and CDR2 FYNNEI. The CDR3 region is CASSEGGTGLYEQYF. For the CDR3, the DNA is TGTGCCAGCAGTGAAGGGGGGACAGGGTTATACGAGCAGTACTTC.

The chain employs TRBV25-1 and TRBJ1-5; D perhaps matches TRBD1 (5 bases). The CDR3 spans 13 residues. Germline CDR1 and CDR2: MGHDK and SYGVNS. As DNA, the CDR3 is TGTGTCTCGGAGAGGGACAGCAATCAGCCCCAGCATTTT. Translating it yields CVSERDSNQPQHF.

V gene TRBV9 combines with J gene TRBJ2-1; 10 bases are shared with TRBD1. The CDR3 is 15 amino acids. Looked up from germline, CDR1 is SGDLS and CDR2 is YYNGEE. The V gene end was trimmed by 0 bases and the J gene end by 5 bases; junction bases not matched to a gene: 2. In nucleotides, the CDR3 is TGTGCCAGCAGCGTAGGGGACAGGGGAAACAATGAGCAGTTCTTC. It encodes CASSVGDRGNNEQFF. The full variable domain, with the rest looked up from reference TRBV9 and TRBJ2-1, is DSGVTQTPKHLITATGQRVTLRCSPRSGDLSVYWYQQSLDQGLQFLIQYYNGEERAKGNILERFSAQQFPDLHSELNLSSLELGDSALYFCASSVGDRGNNEQFFGPGTRLTVL.

The chain has TRBV30 and TRBJ2-1; 8 bases align to TRBD1. V lost 3 bases, J lost 7 bases, and 5 bases stayed unmatched. Germline V gives CDR1 GTSNPN, CDR2 SVGIG (reference sequence). The CDR3 has 13 amino acids. This CDR3 is CAWRITGGNEQFF. CDR3 in DNA: TGTGCCTGGAGAATCACAGGGGGGAATGAGCAGTTCTTC.

J is TRBJ1-1 and V is TRBV5-1, with a possible D match to TRBD1 (5 bases). The germline V and J ends were trimmed by 0 bases and 4 bases, with 10 bases remaining between them. CDR1 is SGHRS, CDR2 YFSETQ, per germline. The CDR3 has 14 residues. As DNA, the CDR3 is TGCGCCAGCAGCTTGGCTTTGGGGGGCACTGAAGCTTTCTTT. It encodes CASSLALGGTEAFF.

The chain recombines TRBV19 with TRBJ1-1; D unclear. This CDR3 has 14 residues. Germline V CDR1 and CDR2: LNHDA, SQIVND (reference sequence). The V gene lost 7 bases and the J gene lost 2 bases, with 14 bases spanning the gap. CDR3 sequence: CASTLGTANTEAFF. The CDR3, as DNA: TGTGCCAGTACCCTTGGCACCGCTAACACTGAAGCTTTCTTT.